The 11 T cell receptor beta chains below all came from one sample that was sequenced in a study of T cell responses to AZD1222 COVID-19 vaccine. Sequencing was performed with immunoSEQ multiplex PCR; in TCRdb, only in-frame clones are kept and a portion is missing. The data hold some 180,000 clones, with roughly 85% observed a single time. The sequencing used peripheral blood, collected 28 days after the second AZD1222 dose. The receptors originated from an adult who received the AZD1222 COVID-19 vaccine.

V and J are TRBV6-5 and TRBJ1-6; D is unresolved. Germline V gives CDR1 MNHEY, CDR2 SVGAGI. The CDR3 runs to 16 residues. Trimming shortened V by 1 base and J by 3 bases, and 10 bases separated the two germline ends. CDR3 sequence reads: CASSYFGVGYNSPLHF. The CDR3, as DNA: TGTGCCAGCAGTTACTTTGGAGTAGGCTATAATTCACCCCTCCACTTT.

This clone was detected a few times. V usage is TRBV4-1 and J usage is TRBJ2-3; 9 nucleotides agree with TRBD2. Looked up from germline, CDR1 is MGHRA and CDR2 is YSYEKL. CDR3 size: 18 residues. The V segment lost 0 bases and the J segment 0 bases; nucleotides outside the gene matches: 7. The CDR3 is CASSQEGPRGGSTDTQYF. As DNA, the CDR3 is TGCGCCAGCAGCCAAGAAGGGCCGCGGGGGGGCAGCACAGATACGCAGTATTTT.

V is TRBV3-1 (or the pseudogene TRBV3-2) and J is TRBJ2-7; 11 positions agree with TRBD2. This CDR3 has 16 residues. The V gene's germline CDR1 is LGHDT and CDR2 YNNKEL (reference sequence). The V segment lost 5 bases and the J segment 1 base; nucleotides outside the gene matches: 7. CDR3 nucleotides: TGTGCCAGCAGCTCACATCTAGCGGGGGGATCCTACGAGCAGTACTTC. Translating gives CASSSHLAGGSYEQYF.

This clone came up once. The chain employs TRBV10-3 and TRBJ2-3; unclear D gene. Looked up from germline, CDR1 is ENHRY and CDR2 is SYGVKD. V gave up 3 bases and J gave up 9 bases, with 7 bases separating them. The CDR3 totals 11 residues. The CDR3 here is CAISDRDTQYF. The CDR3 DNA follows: TGTGCCATCAGTGACCGAGACACGCAGTATTTT.

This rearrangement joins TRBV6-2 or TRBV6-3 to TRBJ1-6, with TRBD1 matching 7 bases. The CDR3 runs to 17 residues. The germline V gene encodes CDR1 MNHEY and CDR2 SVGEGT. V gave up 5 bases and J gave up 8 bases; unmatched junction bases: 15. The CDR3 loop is CASSRLLSGQWDSPLHF. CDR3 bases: TGTGCCAGCAGTCGCCTACTATCGGGACAGTGGGATTCACCCCTCCACTTT.

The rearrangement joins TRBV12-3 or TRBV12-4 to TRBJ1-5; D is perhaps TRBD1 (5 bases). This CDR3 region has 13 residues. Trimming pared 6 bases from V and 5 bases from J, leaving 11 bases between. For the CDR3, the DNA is TGTGCCAGCAGACTCCAGGGAGATCAGCCCCAGCATTTT. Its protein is CASRLQGDQPQHF.

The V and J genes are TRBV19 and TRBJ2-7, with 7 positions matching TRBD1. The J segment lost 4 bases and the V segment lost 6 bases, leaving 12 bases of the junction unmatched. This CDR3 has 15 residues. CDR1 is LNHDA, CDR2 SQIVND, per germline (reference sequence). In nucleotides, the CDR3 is TGTGCCAGTAGCCGGGACCGGGACAGAGATTACGAGCAGTACTTC. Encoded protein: CASSRDRDRDYEQYF.

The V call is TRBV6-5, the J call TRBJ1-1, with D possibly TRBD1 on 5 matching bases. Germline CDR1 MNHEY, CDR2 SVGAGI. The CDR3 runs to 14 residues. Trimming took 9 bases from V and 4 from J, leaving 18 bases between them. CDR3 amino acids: CASWDPGGGTEAFF. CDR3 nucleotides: TGTGCCAGTTGGGACCCCGGAGGTGGCACTGAAGCTTTCTTT.

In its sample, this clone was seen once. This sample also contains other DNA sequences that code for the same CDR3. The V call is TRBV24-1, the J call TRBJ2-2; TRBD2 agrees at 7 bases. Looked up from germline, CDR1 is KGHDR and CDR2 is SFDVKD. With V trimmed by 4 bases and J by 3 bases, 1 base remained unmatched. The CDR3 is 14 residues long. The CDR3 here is CATSEGRDTGELFF. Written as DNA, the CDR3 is TGTGCCACCAGTGAAGGGAGGGACACCGGGGAGCTGTTTTTT.

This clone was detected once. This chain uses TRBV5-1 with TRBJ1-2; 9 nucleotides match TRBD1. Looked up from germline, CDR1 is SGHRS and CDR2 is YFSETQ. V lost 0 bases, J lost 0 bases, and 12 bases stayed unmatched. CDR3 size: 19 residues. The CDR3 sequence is CASSLGGQGVQLANYGYTF. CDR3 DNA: TGCGCCAGCAGCTTGGGGGGACAGGGAGTCCAGTTAGCTAACTATGGCTACACCTTC. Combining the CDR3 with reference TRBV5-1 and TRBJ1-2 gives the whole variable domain KAGVTQTPRYLIKTRGQQVTLSCSPISGHRSVSWYQQTPGQGLQFLFEYFSETQRNKGNFPGRFSGRQFSNSRSEMNVSTLELGDSALYLCASSLGGQGVQLANYGYTFGSGTRLTVV.

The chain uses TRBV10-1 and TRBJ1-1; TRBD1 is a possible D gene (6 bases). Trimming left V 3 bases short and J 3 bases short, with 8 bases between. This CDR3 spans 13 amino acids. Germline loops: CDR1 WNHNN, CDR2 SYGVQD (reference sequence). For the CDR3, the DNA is TGCGCCAGCAGTGAAGGGGGAGACACTGAAGCTTTCTTT. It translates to CASSEGGDTEAFF.